The clone carrying this TCR beta chain was observed a handful of times. Its antigen is unidentified. The CDR3 has 12 amino acids. Germline-derived CDR1 and CDR2 are SNHLY and FYNNEI. V was cut by 6 bases and J by 4 bases, with 7 bases left in between. The sample comes from a study of blood T cells in healthy people across ages. Findings and caveats of the study: The percentage of naive T cells correlated strongly with TCR beta diversity. Naive CD4+ cells and diversity were both higher in long-lived donors than in aged donors. Roughly linear age-related decline in beta diversity appeared, significant by age around 36.

Drawing of peripheral blood yielded approximately 10 milliliters from each donor. Through a sample-barcoded 5' primer and a J-beta primer mix, a second PCR was run for roughly 7 to 11 cycles. TCRdb itself ran the 5' RACE reads through MiXCR, one entry per CDR3 protein. The table lists about 1.1 million distinct CDR3 sequences, more than 30% of them singletons. The genes are TRBV2 and TRBJ2-1; D remains ambiguous. The clonotype originates from a man in his late teens or twenties in good health. The specimen was blood. The CDR3 loop reads CASRPEYNEQFF. CDR3 in DNA: TGTGCCAGCAGGCCCGAGTACAATGAGCAGTTCTTC.